This T cell receptor (beta chain) was recorded in a study of STAT5B mutations in CD4+ large granular lymphocyte leukemia (dated by TCRdb to between 2021 and 2023). In the study overall: Among healthy controls, the CDR3 'QG' motif was associated with a particular HLA allele. TCRbeta repertoires of CD4+ T-cell large granular lymphocyte leukemia patients were compared with those of healthy blood donors. Flow cytometry performed on FACSCanto II or FACSVerse showed that the purified fractions had more than 95% purity among lymphocytes.

Concerning this clone: Its antigen remains unidentified. Per-nucleotide qualities are absent, and no much larger clonotype sits a single base away.

Healthy controls were roughly 40 blood donors whose buffy coats came from the Finnish Red Cross blood service. All TCR-sequenced material derived from peripheral blood: patient blood samples and healthy donor buffy coats. Peripheral blood mononuclear cells were isolated by Ficoll-Hypaque gradient centrifugation. Magnetic purification was used to isolate CD4+ cells from the buffy coats of the healthy controls. The Gentra Puregene Cell and Tissue kit was used to extract genomic DNA, and a Qubit 2.0 fluorometer was used to measure the amount of genomic DNA. Relative to germline, V is 4 bases shorter and J is 12 bases shorter, with 16 bases between their ends. The CDR3 contains 13 residues, cysteine and phenylalanine counted. Solely the CDR3 DNA is kept, with 39 bases framed from the first base. According to the germline V gene, CDR1 reads SGHRS and CDR2 reads YFSETQ. General findings and caveats noted by the study authors: Each patient's main leukemic clonotypes were private, but 25% of these clonotypes showed up at low frequency in the non-leukemic repertoires of other patients. Enrichment of TRBV06-family usage was observed among the top patient clones (8/27) relative to healthy controls (2/35). Data were not HLA-matched; higher clonality in CD4+ versus CD8+ T-LGLL could reflect the relatively small sample size. CD4-sorted patient repertoires appeared more clonal than healthy CD4+ repertoires, and this difference persisted after removing the putative leukemic clones.

The immunoSEQ assay at survey resolution was applied to genomic DNA for sequencing of TCRbeta rearrangements. Per the source publication's procedure: In the TCR sequencing data, the lowest productive clonotype frequency that could be detected was 2.59 x 10-5. Only productive TCRbeta rearrangements, meaning sequences that were complete and in-frame, were kept for the analyses. Simpson clonality, calculated in the immunoSEQ Analyzer version 3.0, was used as the measure of sample clonality. Based on frequency, clones were grouped as very rare, small, medium, large (1-20%) or hyperexpanded (>20%). Generation probabilities were estimated with OLGA 1.2.3, V-gene circos plots were made with VDJtools, specificities were looked up in VDJdb, and CDR3 motifs were identified with GLIPH. This immuneACCESS table, as held by TCRdb, lists in-frame sequences with V and J called but not all clones. Of the missing ones, under half trace to an unresolved V gene in checked studies; the others have no known cause. From that table come the V and J calls and clone size; the DNA was used to work out D and trimming. This sample has about 50,000 clones in its table, and 84% of those were observed once. Approximately 0.4% of the sample is held by the ten biggest clonotypes.

Sequencing used CD4+ T cells from blood buffy coats. This receptor chain uses TRBV5-1 and TRBJ1-4; a tentative D match to TRBD1 spans 5 bases. The source is a human donor in good health. The encoded CDR3 is CASSRGLLGELFF. The DNA sequence is given as TGCGCCAGCAGCCGGGGCCTCCTGGGGGAACTGTTTTTT.